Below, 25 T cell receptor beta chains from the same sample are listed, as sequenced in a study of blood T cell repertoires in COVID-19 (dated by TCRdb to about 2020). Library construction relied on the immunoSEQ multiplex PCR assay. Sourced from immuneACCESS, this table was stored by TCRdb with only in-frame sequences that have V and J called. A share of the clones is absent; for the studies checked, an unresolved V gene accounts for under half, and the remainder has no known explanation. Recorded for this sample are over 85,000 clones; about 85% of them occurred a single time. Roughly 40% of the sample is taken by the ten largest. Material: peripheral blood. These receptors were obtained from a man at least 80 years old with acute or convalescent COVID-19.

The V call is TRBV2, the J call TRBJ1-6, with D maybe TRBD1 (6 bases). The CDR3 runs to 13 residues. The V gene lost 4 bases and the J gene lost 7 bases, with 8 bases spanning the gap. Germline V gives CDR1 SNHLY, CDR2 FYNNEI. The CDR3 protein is CASSGQENSPLHF. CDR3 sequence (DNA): TGTGCCAGCAGTGGACAGGAAAATTCACCCCTCCACTTT.

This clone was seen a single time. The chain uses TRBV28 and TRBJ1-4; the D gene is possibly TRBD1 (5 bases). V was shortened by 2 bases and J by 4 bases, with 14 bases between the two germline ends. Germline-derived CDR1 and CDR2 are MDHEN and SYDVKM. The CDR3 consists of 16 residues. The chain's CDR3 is CASSLEGRGLNEKLFF. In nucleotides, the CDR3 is TGTGCCAGCAGTTTAGAGGGGAGGGGACTTAATGAAAAACTGTTTTTT.

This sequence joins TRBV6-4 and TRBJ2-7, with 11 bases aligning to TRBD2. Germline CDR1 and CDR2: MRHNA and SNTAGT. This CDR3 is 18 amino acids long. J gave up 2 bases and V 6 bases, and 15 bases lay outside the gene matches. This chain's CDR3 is CASRPGLADHSCPYEQYF. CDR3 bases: TGTGCCAGCAGACCGGGACTAGCGGACCATTCATGCCCCTACGAGCAGTACTTC.

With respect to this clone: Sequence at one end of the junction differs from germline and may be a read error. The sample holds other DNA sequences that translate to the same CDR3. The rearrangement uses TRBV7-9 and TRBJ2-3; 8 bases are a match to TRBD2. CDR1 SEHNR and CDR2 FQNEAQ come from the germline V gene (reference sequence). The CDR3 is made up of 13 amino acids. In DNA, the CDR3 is TGTGCCGGCAGGGGACTAGACACAGATACGCAGTATTTT. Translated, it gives CAGRGLDTDTQYF.

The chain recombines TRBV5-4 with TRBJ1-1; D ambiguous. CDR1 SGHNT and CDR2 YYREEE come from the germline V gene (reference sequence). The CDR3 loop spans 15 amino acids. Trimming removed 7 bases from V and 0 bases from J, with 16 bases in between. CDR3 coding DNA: TGTGCCAGCCGGAACCCGACGGGGTTGAACACTGAAGCTTTCTTT. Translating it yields CASRNPTGLNTEAFF. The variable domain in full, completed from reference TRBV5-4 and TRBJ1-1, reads ETGVTQSPTHLIKTRGQQVTLRCSSQSGHNTVSWYQQALGQGPQFIFQYYREEENGRGNFPPRFSGLQFPNYSSELNVNALELDDSALYLCASRNPTGLNTEAFFGQGTRLTVV.

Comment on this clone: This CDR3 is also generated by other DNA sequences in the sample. The CDR3 DNA sequence: TGTGCCAGCAGCGTCGACTTAGCGGGAGGGCTTCAAGAGACCCAGTACTTC. Translated: CASSVDLAGGLQETQYF. The chain has TRBV9 and TRBJ2-5; 11 positions agree with TRBD2. This CDR3 region has 17 residues. V shed 2 bases and J 2 bases; nucleotides not matched to a gene: 8. CDR1 is SGDLS, CDR2 YYNGEE, per germline.

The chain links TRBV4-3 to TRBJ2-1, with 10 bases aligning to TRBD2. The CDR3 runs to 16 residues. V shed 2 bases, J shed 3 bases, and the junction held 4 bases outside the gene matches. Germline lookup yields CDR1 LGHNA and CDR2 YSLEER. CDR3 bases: TGCGCCAGCAGCCAACAGCTAGCGGGAGTCTACAATGAGCAGTTCTTC. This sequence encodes CASSQQLAGVYNEQFF.

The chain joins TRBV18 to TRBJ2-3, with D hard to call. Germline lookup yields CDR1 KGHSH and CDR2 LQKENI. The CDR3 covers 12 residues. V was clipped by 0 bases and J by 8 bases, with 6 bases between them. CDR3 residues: CASSPPVGTQYF. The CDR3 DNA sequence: TGTGCCAGCTCACCACCGGTCGGTACGCAGTATTTT.

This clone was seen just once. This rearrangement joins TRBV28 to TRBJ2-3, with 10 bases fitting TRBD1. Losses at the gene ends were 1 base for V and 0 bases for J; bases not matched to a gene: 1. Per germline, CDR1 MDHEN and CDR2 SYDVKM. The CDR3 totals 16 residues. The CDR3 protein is CASSLSDRGSTDTQYF. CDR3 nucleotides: TGTGCCAGCAGTTTATCGGACAGGGGGAGCACAGATACGCAGTATTTT.

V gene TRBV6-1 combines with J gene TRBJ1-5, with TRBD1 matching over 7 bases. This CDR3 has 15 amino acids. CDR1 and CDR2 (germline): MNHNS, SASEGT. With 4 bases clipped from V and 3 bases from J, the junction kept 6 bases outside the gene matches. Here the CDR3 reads CASSGDRAFNQPQHF. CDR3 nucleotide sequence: TGTGCCAGCAGTGGAGACAGGGCTTTCAATCAGCCCCAGCATTTT.

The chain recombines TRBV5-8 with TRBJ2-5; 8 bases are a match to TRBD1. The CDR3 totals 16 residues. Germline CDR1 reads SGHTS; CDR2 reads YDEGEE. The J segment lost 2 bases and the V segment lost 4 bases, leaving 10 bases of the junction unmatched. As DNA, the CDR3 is TGTGCCAGCAGCGCCAGGACAGGGCCTCTACAAGAGACCCAGTACTTC. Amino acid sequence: CASSARTGPLQETQYF. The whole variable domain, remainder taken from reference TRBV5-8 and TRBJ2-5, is EAGVTQSPTHLIKTRGQQATLRCSPISGHTSVYWYQQALGLGLQFLLWYDEGEERNRGNFPPRFSGRQFPNYSSELNVNALELEDSALYLCASSARTGPLQETQYFGPGTRLLVL.

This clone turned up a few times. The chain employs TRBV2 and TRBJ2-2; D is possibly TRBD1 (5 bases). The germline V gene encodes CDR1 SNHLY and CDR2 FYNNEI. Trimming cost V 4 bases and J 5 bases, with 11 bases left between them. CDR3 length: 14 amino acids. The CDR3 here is CASSGVRQTGELFF. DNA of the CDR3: TGTGCCAGCAGTGGAGTAAGACAGACCGGGGAGCTGTTTTTT.

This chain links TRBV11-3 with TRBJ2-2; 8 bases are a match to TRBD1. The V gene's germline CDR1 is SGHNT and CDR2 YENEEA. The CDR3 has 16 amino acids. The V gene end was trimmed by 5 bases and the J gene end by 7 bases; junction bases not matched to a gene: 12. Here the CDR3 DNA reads TGTGCCAGCAGCCCGAGCTGGGGACAGGCGGTCGGGGAGCTGTTTTTT. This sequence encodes CASSPSWGQAVGELFF.

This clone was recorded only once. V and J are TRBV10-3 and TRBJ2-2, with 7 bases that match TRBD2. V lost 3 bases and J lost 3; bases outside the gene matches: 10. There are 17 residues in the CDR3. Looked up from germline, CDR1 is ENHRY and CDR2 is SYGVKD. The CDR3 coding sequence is TGTGCCATCAGTGACCCTAGGGCGGGAGTGGACACCGGGGAGCTGTTTTTT. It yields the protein CAISDPRAGVDTGELFF.

CDR3 sequence: CASSPGGGNEQYF. CDR3 DNA: TGTGCCAGCAGCCCAGGGGGAGGAAACGAGCAGTACTTC. The chain has TRBV28 and TRBJ2-7, with a tentative D call TRBD1 (7 bases). V was clipped by 6 bases and J by 5 bases, with 14 bases between them. The CDR3 is made up of 13 amino acids. In germline, CDR1 is MDHEN, CDR2 SYDVKM.

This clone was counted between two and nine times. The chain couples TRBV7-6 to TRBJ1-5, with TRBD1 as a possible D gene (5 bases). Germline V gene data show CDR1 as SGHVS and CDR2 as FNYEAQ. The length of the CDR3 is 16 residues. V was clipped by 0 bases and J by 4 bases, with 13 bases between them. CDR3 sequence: CASSLASGHTNQPQHF. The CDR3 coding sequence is TGTGCCAGCAGCTTAGCGTCAGGACACACAAATCAGCCCCAGCATTTT.

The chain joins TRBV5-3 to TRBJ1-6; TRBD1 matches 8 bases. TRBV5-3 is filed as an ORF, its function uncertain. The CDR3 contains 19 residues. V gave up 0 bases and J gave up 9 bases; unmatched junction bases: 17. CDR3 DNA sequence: TGTGCCAGAAGCTTGGAACCAGGGGGCCTGACTAGCGGTGGTTCACCCCTCCACTTT. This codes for CARSLEPGGLTSGGSPLHF.

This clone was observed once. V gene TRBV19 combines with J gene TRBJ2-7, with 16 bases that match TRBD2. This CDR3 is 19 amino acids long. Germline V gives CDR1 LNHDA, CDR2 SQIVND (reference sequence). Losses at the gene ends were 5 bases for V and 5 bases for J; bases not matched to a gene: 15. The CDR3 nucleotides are TGTGCCAGTAGTCGCCAACTTCCGGGACTAGCGGGAGGGGACCACGAGCAGTACTTC. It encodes CASSRQLPGLAGGDHEQYF.

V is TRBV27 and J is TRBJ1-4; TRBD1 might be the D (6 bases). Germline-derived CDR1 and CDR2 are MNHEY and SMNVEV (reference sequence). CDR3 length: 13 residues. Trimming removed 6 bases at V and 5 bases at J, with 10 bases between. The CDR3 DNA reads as TGTGCCAGCAGCCGTGGACAGAATGAAAAACTGTTTTTT. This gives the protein CASSRGQNEKLFF.

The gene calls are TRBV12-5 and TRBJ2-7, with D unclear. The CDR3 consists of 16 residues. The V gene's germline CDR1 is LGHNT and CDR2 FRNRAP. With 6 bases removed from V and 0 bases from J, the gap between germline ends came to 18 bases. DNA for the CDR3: TGTGCTAGTGGCTTGCCGAGGCTCCCTCCCTCCTACGAGCAGTACTTC. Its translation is CASGLPRLPPSYEQYF.

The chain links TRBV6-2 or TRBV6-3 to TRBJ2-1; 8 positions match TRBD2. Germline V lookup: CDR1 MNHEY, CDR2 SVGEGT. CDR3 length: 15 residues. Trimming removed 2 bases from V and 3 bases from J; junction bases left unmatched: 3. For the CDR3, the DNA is TGTGCCAGCAGTTACCGGACTAGCTACTACAATGAGCAGTTCTTC. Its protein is CASSYRTSYYNEQFF.

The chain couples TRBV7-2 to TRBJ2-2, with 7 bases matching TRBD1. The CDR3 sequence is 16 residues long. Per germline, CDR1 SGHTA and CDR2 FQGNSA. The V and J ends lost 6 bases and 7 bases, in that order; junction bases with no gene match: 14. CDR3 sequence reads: CASRIRGYRGSGELFF. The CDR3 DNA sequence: TGTGCCAGCAGAATTAGAGGGTACAGGGGCAGCGGGGAGCTGTTTTTT.

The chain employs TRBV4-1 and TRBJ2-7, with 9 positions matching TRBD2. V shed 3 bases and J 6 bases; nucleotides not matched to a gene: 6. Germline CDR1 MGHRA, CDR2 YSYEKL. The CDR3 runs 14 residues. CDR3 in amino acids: CASSHGSGSGEQYF. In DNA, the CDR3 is TGCGCCAGCAGCCACGGTAGCGGGAGTGGCGAGCAGTACTTC.

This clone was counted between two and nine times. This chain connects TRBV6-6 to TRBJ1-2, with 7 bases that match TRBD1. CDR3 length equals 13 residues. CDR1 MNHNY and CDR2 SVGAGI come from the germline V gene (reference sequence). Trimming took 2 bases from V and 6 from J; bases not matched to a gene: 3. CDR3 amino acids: CASSYRDSHGYTF. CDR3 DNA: TGTGCCAGCAGTTACCGGGACAGCCATGGCTACACCTTC.

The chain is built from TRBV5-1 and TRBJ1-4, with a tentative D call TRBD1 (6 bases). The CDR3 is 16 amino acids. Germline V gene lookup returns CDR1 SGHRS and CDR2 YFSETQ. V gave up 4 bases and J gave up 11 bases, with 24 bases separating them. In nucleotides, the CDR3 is TGCGCCAGCAGCCCCCTAAGAGGGGGTGTCGTCGGGAAACTGTTTTTT. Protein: CASSPLRGGVVGKLFF.